This T cell receptor beta chain appears in the sequencing data of a study of blood T cell repertoires in COVID-19. Background on the study: Sites in the United States, Italy and Spain provided acute and convalescent COVID-19 samples. Nucleic acid was either cDNA or gDNA, and it came from T cells, B-cell-depleted T cells, or PBMCs.

This clone appeared a single time. Generated by immunoSEQ multiplex PCR, the TCRdb table keeps only in-frame clones and is missing some. The table lists 90,000 to 150,000 clones, just over 70% of them singletons. CDR1 SGHTA and CDR2 FQGTGA come from the germline V gene. The length of the CDR3 is 15 residues. Trimming stripped 2 bases from V and 7 bases from J, with 16 bases between. The receptor comes from a human donor with acute or convalescent COVID-19. The donor label of this sample is uncertain. Material: peripheral blood. The J gene is TRBJ2-3, the V gene TRBV7-3; D is perhaps TRBD2 (6 bases). The DNA of the CDR3 is TGTGCCAGCAGCTTAGAGGCGGTTAGCGGAAATACGCAGTATTTT. This gives the protein CASSLEAVSGNTQYF.